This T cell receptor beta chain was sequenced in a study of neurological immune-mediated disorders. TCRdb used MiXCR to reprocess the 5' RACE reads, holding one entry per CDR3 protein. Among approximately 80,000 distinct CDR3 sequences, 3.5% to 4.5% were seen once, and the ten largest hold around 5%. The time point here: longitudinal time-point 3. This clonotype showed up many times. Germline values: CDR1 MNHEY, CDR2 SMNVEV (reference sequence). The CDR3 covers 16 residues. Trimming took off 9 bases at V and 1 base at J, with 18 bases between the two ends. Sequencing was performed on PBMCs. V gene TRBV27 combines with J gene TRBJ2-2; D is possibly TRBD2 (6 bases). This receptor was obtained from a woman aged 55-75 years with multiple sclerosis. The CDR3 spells CASSWRGRGNTGELFF. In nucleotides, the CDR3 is TGTGCCAGTTCGTGGAGGGGCCGGGGGAACACCGGGGAGCTGTTTTTT.